The present T cell receptor beta chain was sequenced within a study of blood T cell repertoires in COVID-19. CDR3 length: 12 residues. With 11 bases removed from V and 8 bases from J, the gap between germline ends came to 18 bases. In the source study's methods: Amplification of reference gene primers provided the estimated nucleated cell counts. Produced via immunoSEQ multiplex PCR; TCRdb's table is partial and in-frame only. V, J and clone size are those of that table, while D and trimming were read from the DNA. The top ten hold around 13% of the sample, which has 55,000 to 65,000 clones, 82% seen once.

The TCR comes from a human donor in a cohort sampled during active COVID-19. The chain is built from TRBV23-1 and TRBJ1-2; D gene unclear. TRBV23-1 is an ORF; its function is uncertain. The sample comprised peripheral blood. The CDR3 region has the DNA TGCGCCTCCCCTCATGGAGGAGTCGGCTACACCTTC. Translation gives CASPHGGVGYTF.